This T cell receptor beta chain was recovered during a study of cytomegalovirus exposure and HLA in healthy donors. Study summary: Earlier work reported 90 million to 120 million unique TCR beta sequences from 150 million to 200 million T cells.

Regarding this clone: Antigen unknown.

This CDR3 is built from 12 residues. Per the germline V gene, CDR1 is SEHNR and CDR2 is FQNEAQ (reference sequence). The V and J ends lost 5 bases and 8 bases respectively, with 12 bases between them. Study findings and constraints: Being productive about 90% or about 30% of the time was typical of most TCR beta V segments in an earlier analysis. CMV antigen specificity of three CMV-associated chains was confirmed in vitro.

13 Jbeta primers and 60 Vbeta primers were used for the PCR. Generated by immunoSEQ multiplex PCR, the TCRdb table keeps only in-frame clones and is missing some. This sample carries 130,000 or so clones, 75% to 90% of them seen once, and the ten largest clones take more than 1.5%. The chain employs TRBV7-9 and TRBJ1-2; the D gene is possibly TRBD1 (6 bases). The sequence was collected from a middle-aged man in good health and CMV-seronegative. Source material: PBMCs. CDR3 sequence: CASSPRTDGYTF. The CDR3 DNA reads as TGTGCCAGCAGCCCGCGGACAGACGGCTACACCTTC.